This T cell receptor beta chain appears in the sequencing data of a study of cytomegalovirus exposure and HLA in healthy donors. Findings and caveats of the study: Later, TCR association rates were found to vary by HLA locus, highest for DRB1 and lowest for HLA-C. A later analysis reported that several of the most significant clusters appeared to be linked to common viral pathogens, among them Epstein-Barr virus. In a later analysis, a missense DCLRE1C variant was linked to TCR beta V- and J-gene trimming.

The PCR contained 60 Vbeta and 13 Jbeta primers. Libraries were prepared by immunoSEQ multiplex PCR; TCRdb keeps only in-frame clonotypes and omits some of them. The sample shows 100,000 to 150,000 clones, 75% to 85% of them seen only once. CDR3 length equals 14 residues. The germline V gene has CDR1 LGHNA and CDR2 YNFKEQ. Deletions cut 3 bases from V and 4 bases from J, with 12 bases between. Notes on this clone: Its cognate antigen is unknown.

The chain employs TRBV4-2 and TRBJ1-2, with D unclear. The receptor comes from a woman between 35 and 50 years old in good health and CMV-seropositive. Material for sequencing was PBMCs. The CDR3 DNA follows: TGTGCCAGCAGCCAGCCGCAGGTGGGCTATGGCTACACCTTC. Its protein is CASSQPQVGYGYTF.